Sequencing of this TCR beta chain was carried out in a study of neoadjuvant nivolumab and ipilimumab in lung cancer. Overall study results and limits: From pretherapy to surgery, tumor richness and clonality rose with dual therapy. Resected tumors had greater TCR richness and clonality than uninvolved lung. Pretherapy blood TCR richness correlated positively with resected tumor richness.

Germline lookup yields CDR1 SGHTA and CDR2 FQGNSA. The CDR3 has 14 residues. Trimming removed 1 base at V and 4 bases at J, with 7 bases between. In regard to this clone: Its specificity is not known.

Some clones are missing from TCRdb's copy, which holds only in-frame ones; the method was immunoSEQ multiplex PCR. The sample carries approximately 17,000 clones, around 69% recorded once. This receptor was obtained from an adult with non-small cell lung cancer. The sample here was tumor tissue, taken after neoadjuvant nivolumab, alone or with ipilimumab, at or shortly before surgery. The rearrangement links TRBV7-2 to TRBJ2-2; no reliable D call. The CDR3 nucleotides read TGTGCCAGCAGCTTAGTATTGGGCACCGGGGAGCTGTTTTTT. Protein product: CASSLVLGTGELFF.